These T cell receptor beta chains were read from a single sample in a study of CD8 T cells in ankylosing spondylitis. TCRdb redid the calling of the 5' RACE reads with MiXCR, one entry per CDR3 protein. The profile shows more than 650,000 distinct CDR3 sequences, approximately 12% of them singletons. Sequenced sample: blood, either unsorted or a sorted T cell fraction (not recorded which). These receptors originate from a male donor with ankylosing spondylitis. Both conserved end residues are part of each CDR3. The order of the fields is J gene, clone size, V gene, D gene, CDR3 DNA, CDR3 protein. D genes are given only for firm matches. Size tells how often a clone was seen (once, few, many) or the class of an expanded clone, and some rows leave it out.

TRBJ2-7	-	TRBV4-2	TRBD2	TGTGCCAGCAGCCGTCGACTAGCGGGAGGGCCACACGAGCAGTACTTC	CASSRRLAGGPHEQYF
TRBJ1-6	-	TRBV7-9	-	TGTGCCAGCAGCAAAGGGGGGTTTGGACAAGCGAATTCACCCCTCCACTTT	CASSKGGFGQANSPLHF
TRBJ1-2	-	TRBV20-1	-	TGCAGTGCTAGCTCCAGAAACTACTATGGCTACACCTTC	CSASSRNYYGYTF
TRBJ2-3	many	TRBV12-3/TRBV12-4	-	TGTGCCAGCAGAATACAGGGTCAGACGGATACGCAGTATTTT	CASRIQGQTDTQYF
TRBJ1-1	few	TRBV4-3	-	TGCGCCAGCAGCCAAGATGGGAGGGGCAGGGGAGCTTTCTTT	CASSQDGRGRGAFF
TRBJ1-6	-	TRBV20-1	-	TGCAGTGCTAGAGATGGTTTGGGGAATTCACCCCTCCACTTT	CSARDGLGNSPLHF
TRBJ1-1	few	TRBV5-1	TRBD1	TGCGCCAGCGCTGAGACAGGGGAGAACACTGAAGCTTTCTTT	CASAETGENTEAFF
TRBJ2-3	many	TRBV12-3/TRBV12-4	-	TGTGCCAGCAGCTTTAGGGGCAGCACAGATACGCAGTATTTT	CASSFRGSTDTQYF
TRBJ2-7	few	TRBV7-2	-	TGTGCCAGCAGCTTACGTTCAGACCCTACCTACGAGCAGTACTTC	CASSLRSDPTYEQYF
TRBJ2-3	few	TRBV20-1	TRBD2	TGCAGTGCTAGATTTATCACTAGCGGGGGGTCAGATACGCAGTATTTT	CSARFITSGGSDTQYF
TRBJ2-1	-	TRBV20-1	-	TGCAGAGCACCCTACTTTCTAGCACGCAAAGCTAATGATGAGCAGTTCTTC	CRAPYFLARKANDEQFF
TRBJ2-6	-	TRBV7-2	-	TGTGCCAGCAGCTTATACCCTGGGGCCAACGTCCTGACTTTC	CASSLYPGANVLTF
TRBJ2-3	few	TRBV20-1	-	TGCAGTACGACCGGGACTAGCACAGATACGCAGTATTTT	CSTTGTSTDTQYF
TRBJ2-7	-	TRBV20-1	-	TGCAGTGCTAATGGACATAATGTAGGCTACGAGCAGTACTTC	CSANGHNVGYEQYF
TRBJ2-7	-	TRBV12-3/TRBV12-4	-	TGTGCCAGCAGTGAGCAGGGGTTGGGCGAGCAGTACTTC	CASSEQGLGEQYF
TRBJ2-7	many	TRBV20-1	TRBD2	TGCAGTGCCACGGGACTAGCGGGGGACTACGAGCAGTACTTC	CSATGLAGDYEQYF
TRBJ1-2	many	TRBV29-1	TRBD1	TGCAGCGTTATAGGGACAGACTATGGCTACACCTTC	CSVIGTDYGYTF
TRBJ2-4	many	TRBV20-1	-	TGCAGTGCAGAATGGAGGGCCAAAAACATTCAGTACTTC	CSAEWRAKNIQYF
TRBJ1-2	-	TRBV4-2	-	TGTGCCAGCAGCCAAGAACGGTATTCGGGCTACACCTTC	CASSQERYSGYTF
TRBJ1-6	-	TRBV6-5	TRBD1	TGTGCCAGCAGTCCTCGACAGGGGGCAGATTCACCCCTCCACTTT	CASSPRQGADSPLHF
TRBJ1-2	-	TRBV15	TRBD1	TGTGCCACCAGCAGATACACAGGGGGCTATGGCTACACCTTC	CATSRYTGGYGYTF
TRBJ2-1	-	TRBV20-1	TRBD2	TGCAGTGCTAGGACTAGCGGGGGGCGCTATGAGCAGTTCTTC	CSARTSGGRYEQFF
TRBJ2-3	many	TRBV5-1	-	TGCGCCAGCAGCTCAGCGGACGGGGGTGGCACAGATACGCAGTATTTT	CASSSADGGGTDTQYF
TRBJ2-3	few	TRBV7-3	TRBD2	TGTGCCAGCAGCCGGCTAGCGGGGTATTTAAATACGCAGTATTTT	CASSRLAGYLNTQYF
TRBJ2-7	-	TRBV20-1	TRBD2	TGCAGTGCTGCACCGGGACTAGCGGTCTCCTACGAGCAGTACTTC	CSAAPGLAVSYEQYF
TRBJ2-7	-	TRBV20-1	-	TGCAGTGCCCCCGGTTTCGACGAGCAGTACTTC	CSAPGFDEQYF
TRBJ1-2	many	TRBV20-1	-	TGCAGTGCCCCGGCCTTAGAGCTTAATGGCTACACCTTC	CSAPALELNGYTF
TRBJ2-7	-	TRBV20-1	TRBD1	TGCAGTGCTAGGGGACAGTATCCCTCCGACGAGCAGTACTTC	CSARGQYPSDEQYF
TRBJ2-5	-	TRBV6-2/TRBV6-3	-	TGTGCCAGCAGTTACAGGGATGAGACCCAGTACTTC	CASSYRDETQYF
TRBJ2-5	few	TRBV5-1	-	TGCGCCAGCAGCTCCCAGGGTTCTGGGCGGGCGGAGACCCAGTACTTC	CASSSQGSGRAETQYF
TRBJ2-4	few	TRBV11-2	-	TGTGCCAGCAGCTTACGATTGGTAAAGGGCTGGAATGACAAAAACATTCAGTACTTC	CASSLRLVKGWNDKNIQYF
TRBJ2-5	few	TRBV12-3/TRBV12-4	-	TGTGCCAGCAGTTTTCAGGACCAAGAGACCCAGTACTTC	CASSFQDQETQYF
TRBJ1-6	many	TRBV28	-	TGTGCCAGCAGTTTCTCGAAACAGAGCTCCTATAATTCACCCCTCCACTTT	CASSFSKQSSYNSPLHF
TRBJ1-2	-	TRBV5-1	-	TGCGCCAGCAGCCCTATGGGGGATTCGTTAGGCTACACCTTC	CASSPMGDSLGYTF
TRBJ2-7	many	TRBV18	-	TGTGCCAGCTCACCGGTTATGGGGCTCAACGAGCAGTACTTC	CASSPVMGLNEQYF
TRBJ2-3	many	TRBV5-1	-	TGCGCCAGCAGCTTACTGGGGGCGAGCACAGATACGCAGTATTTT	CASSLLGASTDTQYF
TRBJ2-1	few	TRBV20-1	TRBD2	TGCAGTGCTCATGGGCCCGGTACCTCCTTCGGGGGGGAGCAGTTCTTC	CSAHGPGTSFGGEQFF
TRBJ1-1	few	TRBV12-3/TRBV12-4	-	TGTGCCAGCAGTTTAAGGCGGGCCGGACCTGAAGCTTTCTTT	CASSLRRAGPEAFF
TRBJ1-5	few	TRBV20-1	-	TGCAGTGCCAGGATGACTCAGCCCCAGCATTTT	CSARMTQPQHF
TRBJ1-2	many	TRBV28	TRBD1	TGTGCCAGCAGTTTTGCGGACAGGACTAACTATGGCTACACCTTC	CASSFADRTNYGYTF
TRBJ2-2	-	TRBV3-1	-	TGTGCCAGCAGCCAAATGGCGGTGGCCGGGGAGCTGTTTTTT	CASSQMAVAGELFF
TRBJ1-2	-	TRBV18	TRBD1	TGTGCCAGCTCAGGACTGGGACAGTTCTATGGCTACACCTTC	CASSGLGQFYGYTF
TRBJ2-7	-	TRBV10-3	-	TGTGCCATCAGTTCCTGGGGAGGTAGGGAGAACTACGAGCAGTACTTC	CAISSWGGRENYEQYF
TRBJ2-6	-	TRBV5-1	-	TGCGCCAGCAGCTTGTCTGCTGGTGGGTCAGGGGCCAACGTCCTGACTTTC	CASSLSAGGSGANVLTF
TRBJ2-1	few	TRBV28	-	TGTGCCAGCAGTTCCATGGGGACAAACTACAATGAGCAGTTCTTC	CASSSMGTNYNEQFF
TRBJ1-1	many	TRBV12-3/TRBV12-4	-	TGTGCCAGCAGTTTAGTATGGGGAGCGGCTTTCTTT	CASSLVWGAAFF
TRBJ1-2	-	TRBV20-1	TRBD1	TGCAGTGCTAGACTAATCGACAGGGGGCTTGGCTACACCTTC	CSARLIDRGLGYTF
TRBJ2-2	few	TRBV24-1	-	TGTGCCACCAGTGATTTTGGGGTCGGGGAGCTGTTTTTT	CATSDFGVGELFF
TRBJ2-7	once	TRBV4-3	TRBD1	TGCGCCAGCAGCCAACAAACAGGGGGCGGTGAGCAGTACTTC	CASSQQTGGGEQYF
TRBJ2-1	many	TRBV5-1	-	TGCGCCAGCAGCTTGGGATCGGTGAGTCACAATGAGCAGTTCTTC	CASSLGSVSHNEQFF